The rows below give T cell receptor beta chains drawn from one sample of a study of cytomegalovirus exposure and HLA in healthy donors. Sequencing used immunoSEQ multiplex PCR; TCRdb keeps in-frame clones, though not all of them. The repertoire consists of over 150,000 clones, with around 96% occurring once and the leading ten covering about 0.94%. Sequencing was carried out using PBMCs. The receptors originated from a woman aged 18-35 years in good health and CMV-seronegative. CDR3s include the opening cysteine and the closing phenylalanine or tryptophan. Each record gives: V gene, D gene, J gene, clone size, CDR3 protein, CDR3 DNA. The D gene is left open where the match is weak. Expanded clones are given a class, and other clones once, few, many or no size at all.

v_gene: TRBV9
d_gene: -
j_gene: TRBJ1-2
abundance: -
CDR3aa: CASSSVGGWGYTF
CDR3nt: TGTGCCAGCAGCAGCGTAGGGGGTTGGGGCTACACCTTC

v_gene: TRBV5-6
d_gene: TRBD1
j_gene: TRBJ1-1
abundance: -
CDR3aa: CASRTVEGASRAFF
CDR3nt: TGTGCCAGCAGAACGGTGGAGGGGGCTTCGAGAGCTTTCTTT

v_gene: TRBV6-1
d_gene: -
j_gene: TRBJ1-1
abundance: -
CDR3aa: CASSEKAGYTEAFF
CDR3nt: TGTGCCAGCAGTGAAAAGGCAGGCTACACTGAAGCTTTCTTT

v_gene: TRBV5-4
d_gene: TRBD1
j_gene: TRBJ2-5
abundance: -
CDR3aa: CASSLGQGTAETQYF
CDR3nt: TGTGCCAGCAGCTTGGGACAGGGGACGGCGGAGACCCAGTACTTC

v_gene: TRBV18
d_gene: TRBD2
j_gene: TRBJ2-1
abundance: -
CDR3aa: CASSQTSGVYEQFF
CDR3nt: TGTGCCAGCTCACAGACTAGCGGGGTTTATGAGCAGTTCTTC

v_gene: TRBV28
d_gene: TRBD1
j_gene: TRBJ2-7
abundance: -
CDR3aa: CASTQGTGKYEQYF
CDR3nt: TGTGCCAGCACTCAAGGGACAGGGAAGTACGAGCAGTACTTC

v_gene: TRBV27
d_gene: -
j_gene: TRBJ1-4
abundance: -
CDR3aa: CASTGSPMVGEKLFF
CDR3nt: TGTGCCAGCACCGGGAGTCCTATGGTTGGGGAAAAACTGTTTTTT

v_gene: TRBV11-2
d_gene: -
j_gene: TRBJ2-7
abundance: -
CDR3aa: CASSLRTGTSPSEQYF
CDR3nt: TGTGCCAGCAGCTTACGGACGGGAACGAGCCCCTCCGAGCAGTACTTC

v_gene: TRBV5-6
d_gene: TRBD2
j_gene: TRBJ2-7
abundance: -
CDR3aa: CASSFGLAGTNEQYF
CDR3nt: TGTGCCAGCAGCTTCGGACTAGCGGGAACGAACGAGCAGTACTTC

v_gene: TRBV21-1
d_gene: -
j_gene: TRBJ2-7
abundance: -
CDR3aa: CASTLLAGYYEQYF
CDR3nt: TGTGCCAGCACCCTACTAGCGGGATACTACGAGCAGTACTTC

v_gene: TRBV11-2
d_gene: TRBD1
j_gene: TRBJ1-5
abundance: -
CDR3aa: CASSYGTGNNQPQHF
CDR3nt: TGTGCCAGCAGCTATGGGACAGGTAACAATCAGCCCCAGCATTTT

v_gene: TRBV14
d_gene: TRBD1
j_gene: TRBJ1-2
abundance: -
CDR3aa: CASSPGQGFYGYTF
CDR3nt: TGTGCCAGCAGCCCGGGACAGGGGTTCTATGGCTACACCTTC

v_gene: TRBV30
d_gene: -
j_gene: TRBJ2-2
abundance: once
CDR3aa: CAWRGPSVAGELFF
CDR3nt: TGTGCCTGGAGGGGGCCTAGTGTGGCCGGGGAGCTGTTTTTT

v_gene: TRBV7-2
d_gene: -
j_gene: TRBJ2-3
abundance: -
CDR3aa: CASSLRRGSTDTQYF
CDR3nt: TGTGCCAGCAGCTTAAGGCGGGGAAGTACAGATACGCAGTATTTT

v_gene: TRBV27
d_gene: TRBD1
j_gene: TRBJ2-5
abundance: -
CDR3aa: CASSDRGATLQETQYF
CDR3nt: TGTGCCAGCAGCGACAGGGGGGCAACATTGCAAGAGACCCAGTACTTC

v_gene: TRBV10-3
d_gene: -
j_gene: TRBJ2-4
abundance: -
CDR3aa: CAISDPNSNIQYF
CDR3nt: TGTGCCATCAGTGATCCCAACAGTAACATTCAGTACTTC

v_gene: TRBV5-1
d_gene: TRBD2
j_gene: TRBJ2-7
abundance: -
CDR3aa: CASSLGGLAAWYEQYF
CDR3nt: TGCGCCAGCAGCTTGGGAGGACTAGCGGCCTGGTACGAGCAGTACTTC

v_gene: TRBV29-1
d_gene: TRBD2
j_gene: TRBJ2-3
abundance: -
CDR3aa: CSSGGLAGGTTQYF
CDR3nt: TGCAGCTCCGGGGGACTAGCGGGGGGAACAACGCAGTATTTT

v_gene: TRBV5-6
d_gene: -
j_gene: TRBJ1-1
abundance: -
CDR3aa: CASSVRTVSMGTEAFF
CDR3nt: TGTGCCAGCAGCGTCAGGACAGTTTCTATGGGCACTGAAGCTTTCTTT

v_gene: TRBV7-8
d_gene: TRBD1
j_gene: TRBJ2-1
abundance: once
CDR3aa: CASSLTTIRTGLNNEQFF
CDR3nt: TGTGCCAGCAGCTTAACTACGATAAGGACAGGGCTAAACAATGAGCAGTTCTTC

v_gene: TRBV5-1
d_gene: TRBD1
j_gene: TRBJ2-2
abundance: -
CDR3aa: CASSLLTGAAGELFF
CDR3nt: TGCGCCAGCAGCTTACTGACAGGGGCCGCCGGGGAGCTGTTTTTT

v_gene: TRBV6-1
d_gene: -
j_gene: TRBJ1-1
abundance: -
CDR3aa: CASSELYTEAFF
CDR3nt: TGTGCCAGCAGTGAACTTTACACTGAAGCTTTCTTT

v_gene: TRBV6-5
d_gene: -
j_gene: TRBJ2-4
abundance: -
CDR3aa: CASSYNQGKNIQYF
CDR3nt: TGTGCCAGCAGTTACAATCAGGGAAAAAACATTCAGTACTTC

v_gene: TRBV7-9
d_gene: TRBD2
j_gene: TRBJ2-7
abundance: -
CDR3aa: CASSSGGEQYF
CDR3nt: TGTGCCAGCAGCTCCGGGGGGGAGCAGTACTTC

v_gene: TRBV30
d_gene: TRBD1
j_gene: TRBJ1-2
abundance: -
CDR3aa: CAWSDRGFGYTF
CDR3nt: TGTGCCTGGAGTGACAGGGGGTTTGGCTACACCTTC

v_gene: TRBV11-2
d_gene: -
j_gene: TRBJ1-1
abundance: -
CDR3aa: CASSSRGYTEAFF
CDR3nt: TGTGCCAGCAGCTCCCGAGGGTACACTGAAGCTTTCTTT

v_gene: TRBV5-6
d_gene: -
j_gene: TRBJ1-6
abundance: -
CDR3aa: CASSPRGSYNSALHF
CDR3nt: TGTGCCAGCAGCCCCAGGGGCTCCTATAATTCAGCCCTCCACTTT

v_gene: TRBV20-1
d_gene: -
j_gene: TRBJ2-3
abundance: -
CDR3aa: CSAEYGVQYF
CDR3nt: TGCAGTGCTGAATACGGAGTGCAGTATTTT

v_gene: TRBV28
d_gene: -
j_gene: TRBJ2-5
abundance: -
CDR3aa: CASSFADKQETQYF
CDR3nt: TGTGCCAGCAGTTTCGCGGACAAACAAGAGACCCAGTACTTC

v_gene: TRBV18
d_gene: TRBD1
j_gene: TRBJ2-7
abundance: -
CDR3aa: CASSPGGQGWYEQYF
CDR3nt: TGTGCCAGCTCACCAGGGGGACAGGGGTGGTACGAGCAGTACTTC

v_gene: TRBV7-2
d_gene: -
j_gene: TRBJ2-5
abundance: -
CDR3aa: CASSPGLGPGETQYF
CDR3nt: TGTGCCAGCAGCCCCGGCTTAGGCCCGGGGGAGACCCAGTACTTC

v_gene: TRBV9
d_gene: TRBD1
j_gene: TRBJ1-1
abundance: -
CDR3aa: CASSGQGGPEAFF
CDR3nt: TGTGCCAGCAGCGGACAGGGCGGTCCTGAAGCTTTCTTT

v_gene: TRBV7-9
d_gene: TRBD1
j_gene: TRBJ2-5
abundance: -
CDR3aa: CASSLTGGPQETQYF
CDR3nt: TGTGCCAGCAGCTTAACAGGGGGACCCCAAGAGACCCAGTACTTC

v_gene: TRBV19
d_gene: TRBD1
j_gene: TRBJ1-5
abundance: -
CDR3aa: CASSILTGGTNQPQHF
CDR3nt: TGTGCCAGTAGTATTTTGACAGGGGGGACAAATCAGCCCCAGCATTTT

v_gene: TRBV5-1
d_gene: -
j_gene: TRBJ1-6
abundance: -
CDR3aa: CASSLEGVNSPLHF
CDR3nt: TGCGCCAGCAGCTTGGAAGGAGTCAATTCACCCCTCCACTTT

v_gene: TRBV11-2
d_gene: -
j_gene: TRBJ2-1
abundance: -
CDR3aa: CASSKGKNEQFF
CDR3nt: TGTGCCAGCAGCAAGGGGAAGAATGAGCAGTTCTTC

v_gene: TRBV6-6
d_gene: TRBD2
j_gene: TRBJ2-1
abundance: -
CDR3aa: CASSYELAGVTSEQFF
CDR3nt: TGTGCCAGCAGTTACGAGCTAGCGGGGGTGACCAGTGAGCAGTTCTTC

v_gene: TRBV6-5
d_gene: -
j_gene: TRBJ2-2
abundance: few
CDR3aa: CASGGGLENTGELFF
CDR3nt: TGTGCCAGCGGCGGCGGGCTCGAGAACACCGGGGAGCTGTTTTTT

v_gene: TRBV6-5
d_gene: -
j_gene: TRBJ1-4
abundance: -
CDR3aa: CASSLRGTFNEKLFF
CDR3nt: TGTGCCAGCAGCTTACGTGGGACATTTAATGAAAAACTGTTTTTT

v_gene: TRBV11-3
d_gene: -
j_gene: TRBJ1-1
abundance: few
CDR3aa: CASSFGKRATFF
CDR3nt: TGTGCCAGCAGCTTCGGGAAAAGGGCAACTTTCTTT

v_gene: TRBV7-3
d_gene: TRBD2
j_gene: TRBJ2-3
abundance: -
CDR3aa: CASSSDAGADTQYF
CDR3nt: TGTGCCAGCAGCTCCGATGCGGGGGCAGATACGCAGTATTTT

v_gene: TRBV7-3
d_gene: -
j_gene: TRBJ2-2
abundance: -
CDR3aa: CASSLTRGITGELFF
CDR3nt: TGTGCCAGCAGCTTAACTAGGGGGATCACCGGGGAGCTGTTTTTT

v_gene: TRBV6-4
d_gene: -
j_gene: TRBJ1-1
abundance: -
CDR3aa: CASSATGQGEAFF
CDR3nt: TGTGCCAGCAGTGCCACGGGCCAGGGGGAAGCTTTCTTT

v_gene: TRBV9
d_gene: -
j_gene: TRBJ1-1
abundance: -
CDR3aa: CASSVGHQNTEAFF
CDR3nt: TGTGCCAGCAGCGTAGGACACCAGAACACTGAAGCTTTCTTT

v_gene: TRBV7-9
d_gene: TRBD1
j_gene: TRBJ1-1
abundance: -
CDR3aa: CASSPAGGVLNTEAFF
CDR3nt: TGTGCCAGCAGCCCCGCAGGGGGCGTCTTGAACACTGAAGCTTTCTTT